This TCR beta chain was sequenced during a study of sequential checkpoint blockade in melanoma. At the level of the study: Patients were randomized 1:1 to nivolumab-then-ipilimumab or ipilimumab-then-nivolumab first-line.

Noted treatment: randomized to nivolumab then ipilimumab (arm A) or the reverse (arm B). None of the patients previously received DNA-damaging chemotherapy. Profiled with immunoSEQ multiplex PCR; TCRdb holds only in-frame clones, not every one. Seen here are about 21,000 clones, around 80% observed once, and the top ten hold about a tenth. This clonotype was obtained from a human donor with melanoma. The sample in question was CD8+ T cells sorted from blood (inferred from file names), obtained from a patient given nivolumab and ipilimumab in sequence.

The DNA of the CDR3 is TGTGCCAGTCTCCATTGGGGGAGGGAGGGGAACGACGGGGAGCTGTTTTTT. Encoded protein: CASLHWGREGNDGELFF. V usage is TRBV19 and J usage is TRBJ2-2; TRBD2 matches 7 bases. The CDR3 is 17 amino acids. Germline-derived CDR1 and CDR2 are LNHDA and SQIVND (reference sequence). The junction had 19 bases not matched to a gene; V was cut back by 8 bases and J by 7 bases.